This T cell receptor (beta chain) was observed in a study of response to subunit inactivated influenza vaccine. Study-wide findings and caveats: Authors suggested that a seasonal influenza vaccination recruits few new T cells each time.

TCRdb itself ran the RT-PCR reads through MiXCR, one entry per CDR3 protein. The repertoire holds roughly 670,000 distinct CDR3 sequences, 14% seen once, with roughly 7.6% in the top ten. V lost 3 bases and J lost 3; bases outside the gene matches: 2. The CDR3 consists of 14 residues. Germline V CDR1 and CDR2: LNHNV, YYDKDF (reference sequence). A note on this clonotype: Its specificity is not known.

The chain recombines TRBV15 with TRBJ2-7, with 10 bases matching TRBD2. This sequence was found in a man aged 45 to 65 who received an inactivated influenza vaccine. The sample was PBMCs from blood, taken 14 to 15 days before vaccination. The CDR3 DNA sequence: TGTGCCACCAGCAGCGGGACTAGCGTCTACGAGCAGTACTTC. It specifies CATSSGTSVYEQYF. Based on the CDR3 plus reference TRBV15 and TRBJ2-7, the full variable domain is DAMVIQNPRYQVTQFGKPVTLSCSQTLNHNVMYWYQQKSSQAPKLLFHYYDKDFNNEADTPDNFQSRRPNTSFCFLDIRSPGLGDTAMYLCATSSGTSVYEQYFGPGTRLTVT.